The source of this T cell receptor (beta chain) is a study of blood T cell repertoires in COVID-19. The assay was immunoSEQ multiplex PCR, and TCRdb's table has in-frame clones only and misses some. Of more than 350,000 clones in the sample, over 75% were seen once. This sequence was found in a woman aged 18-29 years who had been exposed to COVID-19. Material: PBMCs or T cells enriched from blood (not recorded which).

In DNA form, the CDR3 reads TGCAGTGCTAGTTTGCCAGAAGAGACCCAGTACTTC. Its translation is CSASLPEETQYF. The rearrangement uses TRBV20-1 and TRBJ2-5; D call uncertain. Germline-derived CDR1 and CDR2 are DFQATT and SNEGSKA (reference sequence). There are 12 residues in the CDR3. The ends were cut back, 3 bases at V and 3 bases at J, with 8 bases in the middle.